The rows below give T cell receptor beta chains drawn from one sample of a study of vaccination and CD4 T cells after COVID-19. No antigen is known for these receptors. From the PCR reads, TCRdb called clonotypes with MiXCR, one entry per CDR3 protein. The repertoire consists of about 15,000 distinct CDR3 sequences, with approximately 30% occurring once and the leading ten covering roughly a tenth. Sequenced material: CD4+ T cells from blood, cultured in vitro, taken after SARS-CoV-2 vaccination. These receptors all stem from a human donor who had recovered from COVID-19. CDR3s include the opening cysteine and the closing phenylalanine or tryptophan. The D gene is left open where the match is weak. Size is stated for part of the rows, as once, few or many counts, or as a class when the clone is expanded.

.,few,TRBV20-1,TRBJ1-6,TGCAGTGCTAGAGAGGGGACGGCCTATAATTCACCCCTCCACTTT,CSAREGTAYNSPLHF
TRBD1,.,TRBV18,TRBJ1-1,TGTGCCAGCTCATCCGGACAGGGCCCCATGAACACTGAAGCTTTCTTT,CASSSGQGPMNTEAFF
TRBD2,.,TRBV6-5,TRBJ2-1,TGTGCCAGCAGTTACGGGACTAGCGGCCACTACAATGAGCAGTTCTTC,CASSYGTSGHYNEQFF
TRBD2,.,TRBV7-2,TRBJ2-7,TGTGCCAGCAGTTCTAGCGGGTCCTCCTACGAGCAGTACTTC,CASSSSGSSYEQYF
TRBD1,.,TRBV6-5,TRBJ2-1,TGTGCCAGCAGTTATACCCAGACAGGGGTCGTTGAGCAGTTCTTC,CASSYTQTGVVEQFF
.,.,TRBV5-4,TRBJ2-3,TGTGCCAGCAGCTTAAGACTCGGCGGCACAGATACGCAGTATTTT,CASSLRLGGTDTQYF
.,few,TRBV21-1,TRBJ2-7,TGTGCCAGCAGCAAAGGTTGGGTCCGGGACATAAAATACGAGCAGTACTTC,CASSKGWVRDIKYEQYF
.,.,TRBV28,TRBJ2-7,TGTGCCAGCCTTGGAGGACACATGGTCGAGCAGTACTTC,CASLGGHMVEQYF
TRBD1,once,TRBV6-1,TRBJ2-4,TGTGCCAGCAGGGCTGACAGGGTCTCGGGAAACATTCAGTACTTC,CASRADRVSGNIQYF
.,.,TRBV9,TRBJ1-6,TGTGCCAGCAGAGATTCGGGAGATAATTCACCCCTCCACTTT,CASRDSGDNSPLHF
.,.,TRBV29-1,TRBJ1-1,TGCAGCGTTGAAGAGTTGTGGGGTCAGACCACTGAAGCTTTCTTT,CSVEELWGQTTEAFF
.,.,TRBV15,TRBJ1-1,TGTGCCACCAGCGGCCTCCGGAGGAACACTGAAGCTTTCTTT,CATSGLRRNTEAFF
TRBD1,.,TRBV9,TRBJ2-7,TGTGCCAGCAGCCCACAGGGGCCCCACGAGCAGTACTTC,CASSPQGPHEQYF
TRBD2,few,TRBV7-7,TRBJ2-3,TGTGCTAGCAGCCCTAGCGGGAGCACAGATACGCAGTATTTT,CASSPSGSTDTQYF
TRBD2,.,TRBV29-1,TRBJ2-3,TGCAGCGTTGATCTTGGGACTAGCGGGAGGGGCCCAGGGACGCAGTATTTT,CSVDLGTSGRGPGTQYF
.,few,TRBV6-2/TRBV6-3,TRBJ2-3,TGTGCCAGCAGGCCAACAGGGATCACAGATACGCAGTATTTT,CASRPTGITDTQYF
TRBD1,few,TRBV20-1,TRBJ2-7,TGCAGCGTTTCCACAGGGGAGGAGCAGTACTTC,CSVSTGEEQYF
.,few,TRBV7-3,TRBJ2-7,TGTGCCAGCAGCTTAACCCAGCGGGCCTCCTACGAGCAGTACTTC,CASSLTQRASYEQYF
TRBD1,.,TRBV29-1,TRBJ1-2,TGCAGCGTTGAGGGACAGCTCAGGGATGGCTACACCTTC,CSVEGQLRDGYTF
.,.,TRBV27,TRBJ2-2,TGTGCCAGCAGTTTTGGGGGATTTTTAGCCGGGGAGCTGTTTTTT,CASSFGGFLAGELFF
TRBD2,.,TRBV11-2,TRBJ2-1,TGTGCCAGCAGACTAGCCGGGACTAGCTCTTGGAATGAGCAGTTCTTC,CASRLAGTSSWNEQFF
.,.,TRBV30,TRBJ1-1,TGTGCCTGGAAACCGAGGGGGAACACTGAAGCTTTCTTT,CAWKPRGNTEAFF
.,.,TRBV4-3,TRBJ2-5,TGCGCCAGCAGCCACTACGGGGAAGGTCAAGAGCCCCAGTACTTC,CASSHYGEGQEPQYF
TRBD1,few,TRBV19,TRBJ2-2,TGTGCCAGTAGTACTACCAAACCCGGGACAGGGAGAGCCGGGGAGCTGTTTTTT,CASSTTKPGTGRAGELFF
.,.,TRBV20-1,TRBJ1-5,TGCAGTGCTAGAGGTCTAGGGAGGGAGTATAGCAATCAGCCCCAGCATTTT,CSARGLGREYSNQPQHF
TRBD2,.,TRBV20-1,TRBJ2-1,TGCAGTGCTAGAGGGCTAGCGGGAGGTTCAGGGCAGTTCTTC,CSARGLAGGSGQFF
.,few,TRBV7-2,TRBJ2-5,TGTGCCAGCAGCTCCTCTATCCAGGCGACCCAGTACTTC,CASSSSIQATQYF
TRBD1,.,TRBV19,TRBJ2-7,TGTGCCAGTAGTCCACGACAGGGGGCCGACGAGCAGTACTTC,CASSPRQGADEQYF
.,few,TRBV6-5,TRBJ1-1,TGTGCCAGCAGTTACGAGAGAATGAACACTGAAGCTTTCTTT,CASSYERMNTEAFF
.,few,TRBV20-1,TRBJ2-3,TGCAGTGCTGTCCGGGACACGAACACAGATACGCAGTATTTT,CSAVRDTNTDTQYF
.,.,TRBV6-5,TRBJ2-4,TGTGCCAGCAGTTACGGGTTAAAGTCCAAAAACATTCAGTACTTC,CASSYGLKSKNIQYF
.,.,TRBV18,TRBJ2-7,TGTGCCAGCTCACCGTCCAGCGCGCGGGCCTACGAGCAGTACTTC,CASSPSSARAYEQYF